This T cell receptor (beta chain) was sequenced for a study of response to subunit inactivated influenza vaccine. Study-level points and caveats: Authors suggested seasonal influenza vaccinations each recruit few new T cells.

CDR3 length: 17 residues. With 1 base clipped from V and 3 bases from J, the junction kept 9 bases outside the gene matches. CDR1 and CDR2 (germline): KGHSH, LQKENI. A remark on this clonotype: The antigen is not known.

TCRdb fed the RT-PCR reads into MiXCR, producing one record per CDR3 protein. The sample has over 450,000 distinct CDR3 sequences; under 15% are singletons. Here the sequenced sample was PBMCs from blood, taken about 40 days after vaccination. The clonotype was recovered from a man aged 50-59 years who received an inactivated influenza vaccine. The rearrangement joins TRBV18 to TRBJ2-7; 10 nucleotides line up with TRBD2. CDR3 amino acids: CASSPLGVAGGLYEQYF. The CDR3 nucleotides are TGTGCCAGCTCACCACTCGGGGTAGCGGGGGGACTCTACGAGCAGTACTTC.